This T cell receptor (beta chain) was sequenced in a study of T cells after yellow fever vaccination. Overall study results and limits: The booster saw the reappearance of most primary-vaccination clones (more than 95% CD4, 80% to 90% CD8). Repertoires obtained by FACS sorting could include abundant clonotypes that entered as contaminants from the bulk population.

Only a few counts were recorded for this clonotype. The antigen is undetermined. V lost 4 bases, J lost 2 bases, and 18 bases lay in between. This CDR3 comprises 16 residues. Per the germline V gene, CDR1 is MGHRA and CDR2 is YSYEKL. It was through 5'RACE template switching that TCR cDNA was made, with a universal primer site and UMIs added. TCRdb processed the 5' RACE reads anew with MiXCR; each CDR3 protein has one entry. This table has about 60,000 distinct CDR3 sequences, 7.1% appearing once. The sequence was obtained from a young man who received the YFV17D yellow fever vaccine. The chain joins TRBV4-1 to TRBJ2-7; D is undetermined. The sequenced sample was CD8+ T cells sorted from PBMCs, obtained on the day of the first yellow fever vaccination. The DNA for the CDR3 is TGCGCCAGCAGCCCCCTGGAAACTACGGCAGCCTACGAGCAGTACTTC. It yields the protein CASSPLETTAAYEQYF.